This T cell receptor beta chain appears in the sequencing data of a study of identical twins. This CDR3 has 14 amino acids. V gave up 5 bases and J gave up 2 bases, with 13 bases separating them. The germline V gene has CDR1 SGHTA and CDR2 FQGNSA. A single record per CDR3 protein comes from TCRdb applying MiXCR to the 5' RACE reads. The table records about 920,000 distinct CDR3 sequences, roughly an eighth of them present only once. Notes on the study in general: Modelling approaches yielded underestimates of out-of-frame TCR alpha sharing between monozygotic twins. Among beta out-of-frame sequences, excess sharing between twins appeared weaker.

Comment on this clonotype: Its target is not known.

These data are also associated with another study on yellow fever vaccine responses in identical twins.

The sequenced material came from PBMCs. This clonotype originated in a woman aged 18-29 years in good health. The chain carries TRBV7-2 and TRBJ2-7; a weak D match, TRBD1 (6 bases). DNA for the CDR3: TGTGCCAGCAGCCCTGTCGGGACAACCTACGAGCAGTACTTC. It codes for CASSPVGTTYEQYF.